This TCR beta chain was recorded in a study of vaccination effects on CD4 cells after COVID-19. Study information: Post-vaccine sampling occurred a median 72 days after the second dose.

Antigen-specific CD4+ T cells were expanded with viral peptide pools in the ViraFEST assay before sequencing. Once cultured for approximately eleven days, the cells underwent separation to obtain CD4+ T cells. All participants had two doses of either the BNT162b2 or mRNA-1273 vaccine. PBMC were cultured at approximately 2 million per well with 8 to 10 IU/ml IL-2 and about 9.5 ug/ml peptides. The table came from immunoSEQ multiplex PCR; TCRdb's copy has only in-frame clones and leaves some out. The sample holds tens of thousands of clones, under 80% seen once. This clone came up a few times. Its antigen is unidentified. The CDR3 totals 15 residues. Trimming stripped 6 bases from V and 0 bases from J, with 9 bases between. Germline values: CDR1 KGHSH, CDR2 LQKENI.

This TCR derives from a human donor who received a COVID-19 vaccine. This chain connects TRBV18 to TRBJ1-6; perhaps TRBD1 as D (6 bases). Material: CD4+ T cells from PBMCs cultured with HCoV-OC43 spike peptides, obtained after COVID-19 vaccination. Subset described: HCoV-OC43 spike overlapping peptide pool stimulation. CDR3 coding DNA: TGTGCCAGCTCTCCGGACAGCTCCTATAATTCACCCCTCCACTTT. Translated, it gives CASSPDSSYNSPLHF.